This T cell receptor (beta chain) was sequenced for a study of T cell changes during pregnancy in multiple sclerosis. The V end was cut by 9 bases, the J end by 13 bases, with 15 bases between. CDR1 is MNHEY, CDR2 SMNVEV, per germline (reference sequence). This CDR3 contains 11 residues. The protocol was immunoSEQ multiplex PCR, while the TCRdb copy is restricted to in-frame clones and leaves out a portion. Counted here are fewer than 30,000 clones, 90% occurring once; the ten biggest clones make up 9.4%. Sequences were derived from CD8+ T cells from peripheral blood mononuclear cells, sampled in the third trimester of pregnancy. The V call is TRBV27, the J call TRBJ1-4; tentative D call: TRBD1 (5 bases). This TCR derives from a female donor in good health, enrolled as a control in a pregnancy study. The CDR3 reads CASPDRRLLFF. CDR3 nucleotides: TGTGCCAGTCCTGACAGACGGTTACTGTTTTTT.